Presented here are 14 T cell receptor beta chains from one specimen sequenced in a study of blood T cell repertoires in COVID-19. Assay: immunoSEQ multiplex PCR; the TCRdb copy retains only in-frame clones and omits some. The sample lists hundreds of thousands of clones; roughly 88% were seen once. The sequencing sample was made of peripheral blood. These receptors all stem from a woman younger than 45 with COVID-19, enrolled during active disease.

The V and J genes are TRBV29-1 and TRBJ2-4, with D perhaps matching TRBD1 (6 bases). Germline V gene lookup returns CDR1 SQVTM and CDR2 ANQGSEA. V lost 3 bases and J lost 6, with 12 bases in between. CDR3 length: 13 residues. CDR3 region: CSVESGVGNIQYF. CDR3 DNA sequence: TGCAGCGTTGAGTCAGGGGTGGGAAACATTCAGTACTTC.

V is TRBV19 and J is TRBJ2-2; 10 bases are shared with TRBD1. With V trimmed by 5 bases and J by 4 bases, 7 bases remained unmatched. Germline CDR1 LNHDA, CDR2 SQIVND (reference sequence). This CDR3 region has 16 residues. The CDR3 spells CASSLRQGAGTGELFF. In DNA form, the CDR3 reads TGTGCCAGTAGTTTACGACAGGGGGCAGGCACCGGGGAGCTGTTTTTT.

This sequence joins TRBV2 and TRBJ2-2; a weak D match, TRBD2 (5 bases). The CDR3 covers 18 residues. Germline V gene lookup returns CDR1 SNHLY and CDR2 FYNNEI. Between the trimmed V and J ends, which lost 2 bases and 8 bases, there was a span of 24 bases. CDR3 protein: CASSENGLINWAAGELFF. DNA of the CDR3: TGTGCCAGCAGTGAAAACGGACTTATCAATTGGGCAGCAGGGGAGCTGTTTTTT.

The J gene is TRBJ2-1, the V gene TRBV27; 12 positions agree with TRBD2. CDR1 is MNHEY and CDR2 is SMNVEV in the germline V gene (reference sequence). The CDR3 has 17 amino acids. The V gene end was trimmed by 4 bases and the J gene end by 0 bases; junction bases not matched to a gene: 4. The CDR3 bases are TGTGCCAGCAGTTCATGGGGACTAGCGGGCTCCTACAATGAGCAGTTCTTC. This gives the protein CASSSWGLAGSYNEQFF.

This sequence joins TRBV14 and TRBJ2-1; tentatively, D is TRBD2 (5 bases). Trimming shortened V by 1 base and J by 0 bases, and 13 bases separated the two germline ends. The germline V gene encodes CDR1 SGHDN and CDR2 FVKESK. This CDR3 spans 17 amino acids. The CDR3 loop reads CASSQGLADYSYNEQFF. In nucleotides, the CDR3 is TGTGCCAGCAGCCAAGGGCTGGCAGACTACTCCTACAATGAGCAGTTCTTC.

V gene TRBV11-2 combines with J gene TRBJ2-2; no clear D. The germline V gene has CDR1 SGHAT and CDR2 FQNNGV. This CDR3 is 14 amino acids long. V was clipped by 0 bases and J by 6 bases, with 8 bases between them. The CDR3 DNA reads TGTGCCAGCAGCTTAGATCCCACACCCGGGGAGCTGTTTTTT. The encoded protein is CASSLDPTPGELFF.

This sequence joins TRBV10-3 and TRBJ2-6; D perhaps matches TRBD1 (6 bases). The CDR3 sequence is 16 residues long. Trimming pared 5 bases from V and 0 bases from J, leaving 11 bases between. From germline, CDR1 is ENHRY and CDR2 SYGVKD. The CDR3 nucleotides read TGTGCCATCAGTCGGACAGAAACCTCTGGGGCCAACGTCCTGACTTTC. Protein sequence: CAISRTETSGANVLTF.

The chain is built from TRBV24-1 and TRBJ1-4; 9 bases map to TRBD1. The CDR3 totals 13 residues. V shed 9 bases and J 5 bases; nucleotides not matched to a gene: 3. Germline assignment: CDR1 KGHDR and CDR2 SFDVKD. The CDR3 sequence: CATRDRENEKLFF. In DNA form, the CDR3 reads TGTGCCACCCGGGACAGGGAGAATGAAAAACTGTTTTTT.

The chain carries TRBV3-1 (or the pseudogene TRBV3-2) and TRBJ2-5; 9 bases match TRBD2. Unmatched junction bases numbered 5, after V lost 1 base and J lost 5 bases. CDR1 and CDR2 (germline): LGHDT, YNNKEL (reference sequence). This CDR3 has 15 amino acids. For the CDR3, the DNA is TGTGCCAGCAGCCAAGCCGGAGGACTAGCGGAGACCCAGTACTTC. This sequence encodes CASSQAGGLAETQYF.

The V call is TRBV19, the J call TRBJ1-5; TRBD1 matches at 7 bases. With 2 bases clipped from V and 6 bases from J, the junction kept 4 bases outside the gene matches. CDR3 length equals 14 residues. Germline CDR1 and CDR2: LNHDA and SQIVND (reference sequence). CDR3 bases: TGTGCCAGTAGTATAAGGCAGGGGGTTCAGCCCCAGCATTTT. Its protein product is CASSIRQGVQPQHF.

V gene TRBV12-5 combines with J gene TRBJ2-7; TRBD1 might be the D (5 bases). There are 13 residues in the CDR3. In germline, CDR1 is LGHNT, CDR2 FRNRAP. Trimming stripped 4 bases from V and 2 bases from J, with 9 bases between. In nucleotides, the CDR3 is TGTGCTAGTGGTTCACAGGAAGCCTACGAGCAGTACTTC. Protein product: CASGSQEAYEQYF.

CDR3 sequence reads: CSVHRGRRETQYF. Written as DNA, the CDR3 is TGCAGCGTCCACAGGGGGCGCAGGGAGACCCAGTACTTC. The V and J genes are TRBV29-1 and TRBJ2-5; 9 nucleotides line up with TRBD1. Per germline, CDR1 SQVTM and CDR2 ANQGSEA. With 6 bases clipped from V and 5 bases from J, the junction kept 7 bases outside the gene matches. The CDR3 runs to 13 residues.

This chain joins TRBV7-9 and TRBJ1-4; a weak D match, TRBD1 (6 bases). Trimming removed 3 bases at V and 7 bases at J, with 9 bases between. The CDR3 runs 13 residues. Germline V lookup: CDR1 SEHNR, CDR2 FQNEAQ (reference sequence). Here the CDR3 reads CASSLQGSEKLFF. The CDR3, as DNA: TGTGCCAGCAGCTTGCAGGGGAGTGAAAAACTGTTTTTT.

The chain has TRBV5-6 and TRBJ2-1, with 10 bases matching TRBD2. This CDR3 region has 15 residues. V shed 5 bases and J 4 bases; nucleotides not matched to a gene: 6. From germline, CDR1 is SGHDT and CDR2 YYEEEE. The CDR3 protein is CASSPGTSVYNEQFF. CDR3 coding DNA: TGTGCCAGCAGTCCCGGGACTAGCGTATACAATGAGCAGTTCTTC. Looking up the rest from reference TRBV5-6 and TRBJ2-1 gives the full variable domain: DAGVTQSPTHLIKTRGQQVTLRCSPKSGHDTVSWYQQALGQGPQFIFQYYEEEERQRGNFPDRFSGHQFPNYSSELNVNALLLGDSALYLCASSPGTSVYNEQFFGPGTRLTVL.